This T cell receptor (beta chain) was identified during a study of blood T cell repertoires in COVID-19. Background on the study: The samples span acute and convalescent COVID-19 from the United States, Italy and Spain. In each case, the material was cDNA or gDNA derived from T cells, B-cell-depleted T cells, or PBMCs.

Per the authors' pipeline: Estimated nucleated cell counts came from reference gene primer amplification. Using immunoSEQ multiplex PCR, the repertoire was profiled, and TCRdb retains in-frame clones only, with some absent. The D gene and trimming were derived from the DNA, and the V and J assignments and clone size from that table. The sample holds 250,000 to 300,000 clones, roughly 90% seen once. The V end lost 5 bases, the J end lost 6 bases, and 14 bases lay between the germline ends. Germline CDR1 is LGHDT and CDR2 is YNNKEL (reference sequence). There are 15 residues in the CDR3. The V gene is TRBV3-1 (or the pseudogene TRBV3-2), the J gene TRBJ1-6; D call uncertain. Sequencing was performed on peripheral blood. The TCR originated in a man aged 50-59 years with acute or convalescent COVID-19. As DNA, the CDR3 is TGTGCCAGCAGCTTAGAGAGTTTAGTTAATTCACCCCTCCACTTT. Its translation: CASSLESLVNSPLHF.